These T cell receptor beta chains were read from a single sample in a study of CD8 T cells in ankylosing spondylitis. Via MiXCR, TCRdb re-called the 5' RACE reads, giving one row per CDR3 protein. The sample shows roughly 670,000 distinct CDR3 sequences, around a fifth of them seen only once. Sequenced sample: blood, either unsorted or a sorted T cell fraction (not recorded which). The receptors derive from a male donor with ankylosing spondylitis. CDR3s include the opening cysteine and the closing phenylalanine or tryptophan. D genes are given only for firm matches. Clone size is not always given. Where it is, it says once, few, many or a class for expanded clones.

J gene | V gene | D gene | clone size | CDR3 DNA | CDR3 protein
TRBJ2-1 | TRBV20-1 | NA | NA | TGCAGTGCTACAACTAGGCCCTACAATGAGCAGTTCTTC | CSATTRPYNEQFF
TRBJ2-3 | TRBV6-4 | TRBD2 | few | TGTGCCAGCAGTGCCTCAGTAGCGGGGGGCACAGATACGCAGTATTTT | CASSASVAGGTDTQYF
TRBJ2-3 | TRBV6-1 | TRBD2 | NA | TGTGCCAGCAGCCTCGGAGGACTAGCCACAGATACGCAGTATTTT | CASSLGGLATDTQYF
TRBJ2-7 | TRBV10-3 | TRBD2 | NA | TGTGCCATCAGTGAGTCCGGTGGACTAGCGGGAGGAGGTTCCTACGAGCAGTACTTC | CAISESGGLAGGGSYEQYF
TRBJ1-2 | TRBV3-1 | NA | few | TGTGCCAGCAGCCAAGCCACCTTATTTGAGTATGGCTACACCTTC | CASSQATLFEYGYTF
TRBJ1-4 | TRBV20-1 | TRBD1 | few | TGCAGTGCTAGGGCACCGGGACAGCAACTGTTTTTT | CSARAPGQQLFF
TRBJ2-1 | TRBV28 | NA | few | TGTGCCAGCAGCCCACAGGACGCGAGGGGGGATGAGCAGTTCTTC | CASSPQDARGDEQFF
TRBJ1-1 | TRBV3-1 | NA | few | TGCGCCAGCAGCCAAGCCAACACTGAAGCTTTCTTT | CASSQANTEAFF
TRBJ2-1 | TRBV6-1 | NA | NA | TGTGCCAGCAGTGAATTGGTAGGCGAGCAGTTCTTC | CASSELVGEQFF
TRBJ2-7 | TRBV7-2 | TRBD2 | many | TGTGCCAGCAGCTGGACTAGCGGGAAGGGTGAGCAGTACTTC | CASSWTSGKGEQYF
TRBJ1-5 | TRBV5-1 | NA | few | TGCGCCAGCAGCCTAAGACAGAACCGATATAGCAATCAGCCCCAGCATTTT | CASSLRQNRYSNQPQHF
TRBJ2-7 | TRBV5-6 | TRBD1 | NA | TGTGCCAGCAGCTTGGGCCCGACAGGGGACACCTTCTACGAGCAGTACTTC | CASSLGPTGDTFYEQYF
TRBJ2-4 | TRBV29-1 | NA | NA | TGCAGCGTTGAAGAAGCAGGACCCTCAGCCAAAAACATTCAGTACTTC | CSVEEAGPSAKNIQYF
TRBJ1-4 | TRBV4-1 | NA | few | TGCGCCAGCAGCCCGGAGGACCGGGGTAATGAAAAACTGTTTTTT | CASSPEDRGNEKLFF
TRBJ1-2 | TRBV4-1 | NA | few | TGCGCCAGCAGCCTTCCAGGCCCACGGTCAGACTATGGCTACACCTTC | CASSLPGPRSDYGYTF
TRBJ2-4 | TRBV12-3/TRBV12-4 | TRBD1 | few | TGTGCCAGCAGGTCAGGGGGAATGGGCATTCAGTACTTC | CASRSGGMGIQYF
TRBJ1-2 | TRBV12-3/TRBV12-4 | NA | NA | TGTGCCAGCAGTAAACAGGGAAACTATGGCTACACCTTC | CASSKQGNYGYTF
TRBJ2-3 | TRBV20-1 | NA | NA | TGCAGTGCTAGAGACGCGCAGCGCCTGGGCACAGATACGCAGTATTTT | CSARDAQRLGTDTQYF
TRBJ2-2 | TRBV24-1 | TRBD1 | NA | TGTGCCACCTCCGGCCCCCGGGACAGAACCTTCACCGGGGAGCTGTTTTTT | CATSGPRDRTFTGELFF
TRBJ1-1 | TRBV4-1 | NA | many | TGCGCCAGCAGCCCCCCAGGGCGCGGCACTGAAGCTTTCTTT | CASSPPGRGTEAFF
TRBJ1-1 | TRBV12-3/TRBV12-4 | NA | NA | TGTGCCAGCAGTTTAGTAGGACAAGAAGCTTTCTTT | CASSLVGQEAFF
TRBJ2-1 | TRBV10-3 | TRBD2 | few | TGTGCCATCAGTGAGTCTAGCGGGAGATCCTACAATGAGCAGTTCTTC | CAISESSGRSYNEQFF
TRBJ1-2 | TRBV3-1 | NA | few | TGTGCCAGCAGCCAATACAGACACTATGGCTACACCTTC | CASSQYRHYGYTF
TRBJ1-1 | TRBV10-3 | NA | NA | TGTGCCATCAGTGAGAGAGATATGAACACTGAAGCTTTCTTT | CAISERDMNTEAFF
TRBJ1-1 | TRBV5-6 | TRBD1 | NA | TGTGCCAGCAGCTGGGGTGCGGCAGGGGGCCTGAGAATCACTGAAGCTTTCTTT | CASSWGAAGGLRITEAFF
TRBJ1-5 | TRBV7-2 | NA | NA | TGTGCCAGCAGCTTAACTGTGGGAAACAATCAGCCCCAGCATTTT | CASSLTVGNNQPQHF